The rows below give T cell receptor beta chains drawn from one sample of a study of blood T cell repertoires in COVID-19. TCRdb's copy holds only in-frame clones and misses some; the assay was immunoSEQ multiplex PCR. The data contain around 250,000 clones, 65% to 90% of them singletons. Specimen: PBMCs or T cells enriched from blood (not recorded which). The receptors were gathered from a woman aged 50 to 60 with acute COVID-19. CDR3s leave out the opening cysteine and the closing phenylalanine or tryptophan.

TRBV7-8	TRBJ2-1	ASSFRQTQGYNEQF
TRBV29-1	TRBJ2-7	SVATGNEQY
TRBV14	TRBJ1-1	ASSQARSRTEAF
TRBV5-1	TRBJ1-2	ASSLDVGDGYGYT
TRBV9	TRBJ2-5	ASSVGLAGSGGEETQY
TRBV25-1	TRBJ1-1	ASSERGAGKAEAF
TRBV11-3	TRBJ2-1	ASSLAGGPWNEQF
TRBV30	TRBJ1-3	AWRPRQDSGNTIY
TRBV5-1	TRBJ2-1	ASRKRYWTGAHNEQF
TRBV9	TRBJ1-4	ASSVELRVSPGKLF